This TCR beta chain was sequenced for a study of blood T cell repertoires in COVID-19. This clone was observed a few times. V was clipped by 3 bases and J by 4 bases, with 6 bases between them. The CDR3 is made up of 11 amino acids. Germline CDR1 is SQVTM and CDR2 is ANQGSEA. Libraries were prepared by immunoSEQ multiplex PCR; TCRdb keeps only in-frame clonotypes and omits some of them. This sample has approximately 72,000 clones, with more than 75% found just once. The specimen sequenced was peripheral blood. The TCR was taken from a woman aged 60-75 years with acute or convalescent COVID-19. V is TRBV29-1 and J is TRBJ1-2, with D perhaps TRBD1 (6 bases). CDR3 sequence (DNA): TGCAGCGTTGAGGGGGCCTATGGCTACACCTTC. Translated: CSVEGAYGYTF.